This T cell receptor beta chain was sequenced in a study of HIV-infected patients and healthy controls. Trimming took 5 bases from V and 8 from J; bases not matched to a gene: 1. The CDR3 runs 13 residues. Germline V CDR1 and CDR2: PRHDT, FYEKMQ (reference sequence). About 540 ng RNA was reverse transcribed with alpha and beta constant-region primers. Using multiplexing indices, alpha and beta chain libraries were generated apart by chain-specific third strand synthesis. TCRdb ran MiXCR on the 5' RACE reads and lists one entry per CDR3 protein. The sample has 5,000 to 6,000 distinct CDR3 sequences, 8.5% to 10% seen once; the top ten hold around 30%. Antiretroviral therapy had run roughly three months, about 14 weeks, before follow-up blood collection. Whole blood was used without fractionation, so all unsorted peripheral T cells were included. At least ten counts were recorded for this clonotype. Its specificity is not known.

General study results and limits: Study cohorts differed slightly in age and sex, but this did not explain diversity differences.

The sample was blood, taken during antiretroviral therapy. This TCR was recovered from an adult with HIV infection. The chain employs TRBV13 and TRBJ1-4, with 11 bases lining up with TRBD1. The CDR3 loop reads CASSRTGGEKLFF. Written as DNA, the CDR3 is TGTGCCAGCAGCCGGACAGGGGGCGAAAAACTGTTTTTT.